This T cell receptor (beta chain) was identified during a study of PD-1 blockade in classical Hodgkin lymphoma. A remark on this clone: Its antigen is unidentified.

J gave up 1 base and V 0 bases, and 0 bases lay outside the gene matches. The germline gives CDR1 SGHRS, CDR2 YFSETQ. The CDR3 sequence is 16 residues long. The data were produced by immunoSEQ multiplex PCR, yet TCRdb's version contains in-frame clones alone and is incomplete. The sample gives 50,000 or so clones, less than 95% of which show up once; 8% to 13% is in the top ten. Study-level results: The repertoire differences lack a defined cause, possibly disease activity or prior therapy.

Every patient experienced relapse after autologous stem cell transplantation, and brentuximab vedotin exposure varied. The V call is TRBV5-1, the J call TRBJ2-3; the match to TRBD2 covers 12 bases. Here the sequenced sample was peripheral blood mononuclear cells (PBMCs), taken before the second cycle of nivolumab. The origin of this receptor is a human donor with classical Hodgkin lymphoma. CDR3 coding DNA: TGCGCCAGCAGCTTGGGGACTAGCGGGGGCACAGATACGCAGTATTTT. This translates into CASSLGTSGGTDTQYF.